This TCR beta chain came from a study of read filtering for tumor transcriptome and immune sequencing. Study conclusions and caveats: IR-seq captured clonotypes deeper and more reliably than RNA-seq. The sorted CD138-negative fraction was a mixed bone marrow immune population, not purified T cells.

Sampling of bone marrow took place during active disease in every patient. V gave up 0 bases and J gave up 5 bases, with 10 bases separating them. Germline lookup yields CDR1 SGHRS and CDR2 YFSETQ. The CDR3 is 14 amino acids. Regarding this clonotype: Its antigen is still unknown.

From roughly 400 ng of RNA, a library with molecular barcoded alpha/delta and beta/gamma adaptors was made. TCRdb analysed the reads with MiXCR anew, one entry per CDR3 protein. The sample contains 40,000 to 55,000 distinct CDR3 sequences, approximately 18% of which appear only once. The sequencing sample was made of a population of CD138-negative cells sorted from bone marrow. This chain joins TRBV5-1 and TRBJ2-3; D ambiguous. The sequence derives from a donor aged 40 or over with multiple myeloma. In nucleotides, the CDR3 is TGCGCCAGCAGCTTGGTCCGGGCCCTAGATACGCAGTATTTT. Its protein is CASSLVRALDTQYF.